A selection of T cell receptor beta chains follows, all from one sample in a study of blood T cell repertoires in COVID-19. The repertoire was sequenced with immunoSEQ multiplex PCR; TCRdb's copy has only in-frame clones and lacks some. Of 90,000 to 130,000 clones detected, around nine tenths appear once; the ten largest clones hold roughly 4%. The sequenced sample was peripheral blood. The receptor source for this set is a man aged 35-49 years with acute or convalescent COVID-19. CDR3s include the opening cysteine and the closing phenylalanine or tryptophan. A D gene is named only where the DNA matches it firmly. Clone size is not always given. Where it is, it says once, few, many or a class for expanded clones.

j_call clone_size d_call v_call cdr3_length cdr3_aa cdr3_nt
TRBJ2-3 - TRBD2 TRBV5-6 16 CASSLRLAGDADTQYF TGTGCCAGCAGCCTAAGACTAGCGGGAGACGCAGATACGCAGTATTTT
TRBJ2-2 - TRBD1 TRBV5-1 16 CASSPWGQENTGELFF TGCGCCAGCAGCCCCTGGGGACAGGAGAACACCGGGGAGCTGTTTTTT
TRBJ1-2 - - TRBV7-8 16 CASSEGGGALGYGYTF TGTGCCAGCAGCGAAGGTGGGGGGGCCCTGGGTTATGGCTACACCTTC
TRBJ1-1 - - TRBV18 14 CASSPQPMNTEAFF TGTGCCAGCTCACCACAGCCGATGAACACTGAAGCTTTCTTT
TRBJ1-4 - TRBD1 TRBV6-5 14 CASSYDRAGEKLFF TGTGCCAGCAGTTACGACAGGGCGGGTGAAAAACTGTTTTTT
TRBJ2-2 - TRBD1 TRBV30 19 CAWSVRTFGTGSSPGELFF TGTGCCTGGAGTGTAAGGACTTTTGGGACAGGAAGTTCTCCCGGGGAGCTGTTTTTT
TRBJ1-5 - - TRBV18 15 CASSHGKTGNQPQHF TGTGCCAGCTCACACGGGAAAACCGGAAATCAGCCCCAGCATTTT
TRBJ2-7 - - TRBV14 17 CASSQDRYGALDYEQYF TGTGCCAGCAGCCAAGATCGATATGGGGCGCTTGACTACGAGCAGTACTTC
TRBJ1-1 - - TRBV28 13 CASSFTGNTEAFF TGTGCCAGCAGTTTCACAGGGAACACTGAAGCTTTCTTT
TRBJ2-7 - TRBD1 TRBV24-1 16 CATSPRTGPDSYEQYF TGTGCCACCAGTCCACGGACAGGGCCCGATTCCTACGAGCAGTACTTC
TRBJ1-2 - TRBD1 TRBV18 14 CASSPQTGGDGYTF TGTGCCAGCTCACCACAGACAGGGGGCGATGGCTACACCTTC
TRBJ1-2 few - TRBV6-5 13 CAIPTQGPYGYTF TGTGCCATCCCGACCCAGGGGCCCTATGGCTACACCTTC
TRBJ2-3 once - TRBV2 14 CASSEVVLSDTQYF TGTGCCAGCAGTGAAGTGGTACTCTCAGATACGCAGTATTTT
TRBJ2-3 - - TRBV19 15 CASSIISGAGDTQYF TGTGCCAGTAGTATTATATCAGGGGCAGGGGATACGCAGTATTTT